Listed below are T cell receptor beta chains from one sample, sequenced in a study of monozygotic twins with inflammatory bowel disease. Reanalyzing the 5' RACE reads, TCRdb keeps one entry per CDR3 protein, without DNA. In total, the table holds just over 300,000 distinct CDR3 sequences. The sample was blood. The receptors originated from a human donor with ulcerative colitis or Crohn's disease, or a healthy co-twin of an affected twin (not recorded which). Each CDR3 is given with its conserved first and last residue.

TRBV5-1	TRBJ2-1	CASGPEDSGKGSYNEQFF
TRBV5-4	TRBJ2-7	CASSARDGDYEQYF
TRBV12-3/TRBV12-4	TRBJ2-6	CASRRGSGANVLTF
TRBV28	TRBJ2-7	CASSLRDRSYEQYF
TRBV6-5	TRBJ1-6	CASSYAKGNSPLHF
TRBV7-2	TRBJ1-2	CASSLDVADRYGYTF
TRBV18	TRBJ2-7	CASSPQRDRGSEQYF
TRBV6-1	TRBJ2-1	CASKGSRGRELYNEQFF
TRBV2	TRBJ1-2	CASTRSPGTGSYTF
TRBV20-1	TRBJ1-5	CSASPGTGSIQPQHF